The 15 T cell receptor beta chains below were found in one sample sequenced in a study of multiple sclerosis patients with progressive multifocal leukoencephalopathy. Indicated time point: before natalizumab initiation. Libraries were prepared by immunoSEQ multiplex PCR; TCRdb keeps only in-frame clonotypes and omits some of them. The sample carries fewer than 40,000 clones, around 89% recorded once. The sample consisted of PBMCs. Receptor source: a human donor with multiple sclerosis.

The rearrangement uses TRBV27 and TRBJ2-7; 9 nucleotides match TRBD1. After removal of 0 bases from V and 4 bases from J, the junction contained 1 base not matched to a gene. There are 14 residues in the CDR3. Germline V CDR1 and CDR2: MNHEY, SMNVEV (reference sequence). The CDR3 DNA is TGTGCCAGCAGTTTATCGACAGGGGGATACGAGCAGTACTTC. Translating gives CASSLSTGGYEQYF.

V is TRBV4-2 and J is TRBJ1-5; D unclear. V was pared by 1 base and J by 7 bases, with 8 bases between. The CDR3 length is 13 residues. Germline V gene lookup returns CDR1 LGHNA and CDR2 YNFKEQ. The CDR3 DNA follows: TGTGCCAGCAGCCAAGGGGATAAGCAGCCCCAGCATTTT. Protein product: CASSQGDKQPQHF.

The V gene is TRBV27, the J gene TRBJ2-5; D gene uncertain. TRBJ2-7 matches the DNA end more closely, so the J call is doubtful. Germline CDR1 is MNHEY and CDR2 is SMNVEV (reference sequence). CDR3 length: 13 amino acids. The CDR3 DNA sequence: TGTGCCAGCAGTTTATCGATAGTATCCGAGCAGTACTTC. Amino acids: CASSLSIVSEQYF.

The chain recombines TRBV9 with TRBJ1-1; D call uncertain. Germline V lookup: CDR1 SGDLS, CDR2 YYNGEE. V was trimmed by 3 bases and J by 2 bases, leaving 8 bases between them. The length of the CDR3 is 13 residues. The CDR3 DNA reads TGTGCCAGCAGCGGACGGGAAAACACTGAAGCTTTCTTT. Amino acids: CASSGRENTEAFF.

The chain joins TRBV11-1 to TRBJ2-7; 8 bases are a match to TRBD2. The CDR3 is 13 residues long. Germline CDR1 and CDR2: SGHAT and FQDESV (reference sequence). Unmatched junction bases numbered 4, after V lost 5 bases and J lost 4 bases. CDR3 nucleotides: TGTGCCAGCAGCCGGGGACTAGATTACGAGCAGTACTTC. This translates into CASSRGLDYEQYF. The whole variable domain, remainder taken from reference TRBV11-1 and TRBJ2-7, is EAEVAQSPRYKITEKSQAVAFWCDPISGHATLYWYRQILGQGPELLVQFQDESVVDDSQLPKDRFSAERLKGVDSTLKIQPAELGDSAMYLCASSRGLDYEQYFGPGTRLTVT.

The V gene is TRBV7-4, the J gene TRBJ1-3; no clear D gene. Germline assignment: CDR1 SGHVT and CDR2 SQSDAQ. The CDR3 is 13 residues long. Trimming removed 5 bases at V and 4 bases at J, with 9 bases between. CDR3: CASSPLGGNTIYF. Here the CDR3 DNA reads TGTGCCAGCAGCCCTTTAGGAGGAAACACCATATATTTT.

The J gene is TRBJ1-2, the V gene TRBV12-5; D may be TRBD1 (6 bases). This CDR3 comprises 15 residues. The V gene's germline CDR1 is LGHNT and CDR2 FRNRAP. Trimming left V 4 bases short and J 4 bases short, with 16 bases between. CDR3 amino acids: CASGSGHAVGYGYTF. The CDR3 DNA reads TGTGCTAGTGGTTCGGGACACGCTGTTGGCTATGGCTACACCTTC.

V and J are TRBV28 and TRBJ2-7; maybe TRBD1 (5 bases). Germline values: CDR1 MDHEN, CDR2 SYDVKM. The germline V and J ends were trimmed by 1 base and 2 bases, with 9 bases remaining between them. The CDR3 totals 14 residues. CDR3 residues: CASSLYQGTYEQYF. CDR3 sequence (DNA): TGTGCCAGCAGTTTATATCAGGGCACCTACGAGCAGTACTTC.

The V and J genes are TRBV4-1 and TRBJ1-6, with a possible D match to TRBD1 (6 bases). With 4 bases removed from V and 9 bases from J, the gap between germline ends came to 16 bases. CDR3 length equals 15 residues. Germline V gives CDR1 MGHRA, CDR2 YSYEKL. This chain's CDR3 is CASSPPGAGVSPLHF. The CDR3 DNA reads as TGCGCCAGCAGCCCGCCGGGGGCGGGGGTTTCACCCCTCCACTTT.

The count of this clone is one. The chain carries TRBV6-1 and TRBJ2-7, with D perhaps TRBD1 or TRBD2 (5 bases each). V gave up 6 bases and J gave up 0 bases, with 12 bases separating them. The CDR3 has 14 residues. CDR1 is MNHNS and CDR2 is SASEGT in the germline V gene. The CDR3 here is CASSHGTRSYEQYF. CDR3 DNA: TGTGCCAGCAGCCACGGGACCCGCTCCTACGAGCAGTACTTC.

Note on this clone: An end of the junction does not agree with germline; a read error may underlie this. The rearrangement links TRBV5-8 to TRBJ1-5; unclear D gene. The CDR3 contains 12 residues. Germline V CDR1 and CDR2: SGHTS, YDEGEE. The DNA for the CDR3 is TGTGCCAGCAGCAGGGATAATCAGCCCCGGCATTTT. Protein sequence: CASSRDNQPRHF.

This chain joins TRBV19 and TRBJ2-7; 11 positions match TRBD2. Germline V gene data show CDR1 as LNHDA and CDR2 as SQIVND (reference sequence). The CDR3 consists of 16 residues. With 5 bases clipped from V and 3 bases from J, the junction kept 9 bases outside the gene matches. The CDR3 loop is CASSPIPGLAGYEQYF. CDR3 DNA: TGTGCCAGTAGTCCCATCCCCGGACTAGCGGGCTACGAGCAGTACTTC.

In the case of this clone: Sequence at one end of the junction differs from germline and may be a read error. V and J are TRBV28 and TRBJ2-7; TRBD1 aligns across 8 bases. Germline loops: CDR1 MDHEN, CDR2 SYDVKM. This CDR3 has 14 residues. CDR3 sequence: CASTLRQGYREQYF. The CDR3 region has the DNA TGTGCCAGCACTTTACGACAGGGGTATCGCGAGCAGTACTTC. The full variable domain, completed using reference TRBV28 and TRBJ2-7, is DVKVTQSSRYLVKRTGEKVFLECVQDMDHENMFWYRQDPGLGLRLIYFSYDVKMKEKGDIPEGYSVSREKKERFSLILESASTNQTSMYLCASTLRQGYREQYFGPGTRLTVT.

The chain has TRBV29-1 and TRBJ2-5; D might be TRBD1 (6 bases). The J call may be faulty, since TRBJ2-7 better matches the DNA end. The CDR3 totals 12 residues. Looked up from germline, CDR1 is SQVTM and CDR2 is ANQGSEA. This CDR3 reads CSVEGRGYEQYF. In DNA, the CDR3 is TGCAGCGTTGAAGGCAGGGGCTACGAGCAGTACTTC.

This chain links TRBV6-6 with TRBJ1-1; D gene uncertain. The CDR3 consists of 13 residues. The V end lost 5 bases, the J end lost 3 bases, and 10 bases lay between the germline ends. CDR1 and CDR2 (germline): MNHNY, SVGAGI (reference sequence). The CDR3: CASSDLVYTEAFF. CDR3 nucleotide sequence: TGTGCCAGCAGTGATTTGGTGTACACTGAAGCTTTCTTT.